This TCR beta chain was captured in a study of Ad26.COV2.S vaccination and SARS-CoV-2 variants. The ends were cut back, 1 base at V and 7 bases at J, with 13 bases in the middle. The germline V gene has CDR1 LNHDA and CDR2 SQIVND (reference sequence). The CDR3 runs 15 residues. Profiled with immunoSEQ multiplex PCR; TCRdb holds only in-frame clones, not every one. The data show over 400,000 clones, 80% to 95% seen once. Documented treatment: about 20 received Ad26.COV2.S at low or high dose, single or two shots; roughly five received placebo; per-sample allocation not given. Material that was analyzed had been drawn on day 63 after the first vaccine or placebo injection.

This TCR was recovered from a person between 18 and 59 years old who received the Ad26.COV2.S COVID-19 vaccine or a placebo. Here the sequenced sample was peripheral blood, taken in a trial of Ad26.COV2.S vaccine versus placebo. The chain couples TRBV19 to TRBJ1-4; possibly TRBD1 for D (5 bases). CDR3: CASSIGDGGIEKLFF. CDR3 bases: TGTGCCAGTAGTATAGGGGATGGGGGAATTGAAAAACTGTTTTTT.